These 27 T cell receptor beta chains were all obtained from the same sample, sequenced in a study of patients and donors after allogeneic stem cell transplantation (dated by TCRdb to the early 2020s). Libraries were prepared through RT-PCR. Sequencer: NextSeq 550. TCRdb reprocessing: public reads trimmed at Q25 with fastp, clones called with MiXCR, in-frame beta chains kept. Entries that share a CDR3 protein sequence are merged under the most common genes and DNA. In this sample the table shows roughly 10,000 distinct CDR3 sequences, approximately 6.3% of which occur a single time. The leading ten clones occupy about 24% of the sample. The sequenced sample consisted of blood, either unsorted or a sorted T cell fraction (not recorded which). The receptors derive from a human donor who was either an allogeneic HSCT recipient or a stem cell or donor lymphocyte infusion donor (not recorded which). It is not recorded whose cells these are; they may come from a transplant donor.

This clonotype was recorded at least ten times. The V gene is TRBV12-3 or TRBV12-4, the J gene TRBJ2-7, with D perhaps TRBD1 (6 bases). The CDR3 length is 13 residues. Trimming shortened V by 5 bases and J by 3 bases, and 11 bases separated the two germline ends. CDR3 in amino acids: CASSTGIGYEQYF. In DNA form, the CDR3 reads TGTGCCAGCAGTACAGGGATTGGCTACGAGCAGTACTTC.

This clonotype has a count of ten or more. CDR3 DNA sequence: TGTGCCACCTCTGGGGGGACCTACACCGGGGAGCTGTTTTTT. Residues: CATSGGTYTGELFF. The chain combines TRBV6-2 or TRBV6-3 with TRBJ2-2, with a tentative D call TRBD2 (6 bases). CDR1 and CDR2 (germline): MNHEY, SVGEGT. This CDR3 is 14 amino acids long. Trimming shortened V by 10 bases and J by 3 bases, and 15 bases separated the two germline ends.

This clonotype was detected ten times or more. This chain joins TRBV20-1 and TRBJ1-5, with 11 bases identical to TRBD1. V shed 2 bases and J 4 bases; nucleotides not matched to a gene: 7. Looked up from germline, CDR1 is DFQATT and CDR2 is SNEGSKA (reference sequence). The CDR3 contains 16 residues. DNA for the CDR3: TGCAGTGCTAGATCCATGGGGACAGGGGGAAATCAGCCCCAGCATTTT. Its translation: CSARSMGTGGNQPQHF.

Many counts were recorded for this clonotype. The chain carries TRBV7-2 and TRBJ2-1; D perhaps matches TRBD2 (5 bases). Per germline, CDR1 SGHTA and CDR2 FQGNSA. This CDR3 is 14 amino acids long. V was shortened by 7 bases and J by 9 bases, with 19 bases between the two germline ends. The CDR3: CASNPRVLSAEQFF. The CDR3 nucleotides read TGTGCCAGCAACCCGAGGGTTCTCTCGGCTGAGCAGTTCTTC.

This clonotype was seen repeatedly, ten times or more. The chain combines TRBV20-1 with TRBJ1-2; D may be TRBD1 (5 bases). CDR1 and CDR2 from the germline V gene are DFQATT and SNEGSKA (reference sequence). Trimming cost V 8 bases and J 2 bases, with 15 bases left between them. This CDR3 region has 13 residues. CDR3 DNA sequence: TGCAGTTCCAAGGGGCGAGGGAACTATGGCTACACCTTC. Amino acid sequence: CSSKGRGNYGYTF.

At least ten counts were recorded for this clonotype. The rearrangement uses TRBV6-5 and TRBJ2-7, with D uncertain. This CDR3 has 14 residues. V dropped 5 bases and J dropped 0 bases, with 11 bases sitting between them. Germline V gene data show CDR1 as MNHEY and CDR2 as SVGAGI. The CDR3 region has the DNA TGTGCCAGCAGTCCTACACGGAACTCCTACGAGCAGTACTTC. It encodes CASSPTRNSYEQYF.

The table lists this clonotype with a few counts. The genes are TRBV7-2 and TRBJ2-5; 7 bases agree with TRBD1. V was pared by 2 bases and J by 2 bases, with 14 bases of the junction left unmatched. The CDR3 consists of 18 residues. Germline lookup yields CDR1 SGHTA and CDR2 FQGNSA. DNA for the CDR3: TGTGCCAGCAGCTTACGACACAAGACAGGGTTGGTACAAGAGACCCAGTACTTC. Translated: CASSLRHKTGLVQETQYF.

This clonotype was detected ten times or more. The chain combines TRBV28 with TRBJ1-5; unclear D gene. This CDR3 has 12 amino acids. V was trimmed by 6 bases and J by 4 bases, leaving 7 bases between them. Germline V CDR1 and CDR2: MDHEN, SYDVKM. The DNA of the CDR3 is TGTGCCAGCAGCCCCGCGAATCAGCCCCAGCATTTT. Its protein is CASSPANQPQHF.

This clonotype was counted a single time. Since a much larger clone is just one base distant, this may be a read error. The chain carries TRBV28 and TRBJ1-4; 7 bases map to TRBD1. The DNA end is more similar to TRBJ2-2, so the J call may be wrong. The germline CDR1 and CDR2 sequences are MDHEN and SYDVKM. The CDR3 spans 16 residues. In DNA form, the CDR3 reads TGTGCCAGCAGTTTATGGGGGACAGTGGTAAGAGGGGAGCTGTTTTTT. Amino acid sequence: CASSLWGTVVRGELFF.

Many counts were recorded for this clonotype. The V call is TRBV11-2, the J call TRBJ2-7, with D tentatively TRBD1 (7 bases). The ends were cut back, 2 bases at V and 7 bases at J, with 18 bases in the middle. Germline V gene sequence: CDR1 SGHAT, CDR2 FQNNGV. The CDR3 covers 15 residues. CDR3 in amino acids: CASSLRKSRGEEQYF. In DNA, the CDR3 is TGTGCCAGCAGCTTACGAAAGTCCAGGGGGGAAGAGCAGTACTTC.

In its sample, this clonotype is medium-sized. The CDR3 region is CASSSPREQFF. CDR3 nucleotides: TGTGCCAGCAGCTCCCCGAGAGAGCAGTTCTTC. V gene TRBV5-6 combines with J gene TRBJ2-1; no reliable D call. CDR1 and CDR2 (germline): SGHDT, YYEEEE. The CDR3 runs to 11 residues. V lost 3 bases, J lost 10 bases, and 8 bases lay in between.

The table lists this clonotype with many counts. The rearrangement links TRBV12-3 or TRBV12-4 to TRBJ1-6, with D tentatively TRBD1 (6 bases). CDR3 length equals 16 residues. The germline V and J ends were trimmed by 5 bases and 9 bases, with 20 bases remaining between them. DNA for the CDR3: TGTGCCAGCAGTGCAGGACAGCCTGTTAAGGGTTCACCCCTCCACTTT. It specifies CASSAGQPVKGSPLHF.

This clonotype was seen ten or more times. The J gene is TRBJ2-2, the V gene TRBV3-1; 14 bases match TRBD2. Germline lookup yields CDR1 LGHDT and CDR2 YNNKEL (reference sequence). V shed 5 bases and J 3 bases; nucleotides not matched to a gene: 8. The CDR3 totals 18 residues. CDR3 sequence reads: CASSLGTSGSWDTGELFF. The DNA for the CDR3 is TGTGCCAGCAGCTTAGGGACTAGCGGGAGTTGGGACACCGGGGAGCTGTTTTTT.

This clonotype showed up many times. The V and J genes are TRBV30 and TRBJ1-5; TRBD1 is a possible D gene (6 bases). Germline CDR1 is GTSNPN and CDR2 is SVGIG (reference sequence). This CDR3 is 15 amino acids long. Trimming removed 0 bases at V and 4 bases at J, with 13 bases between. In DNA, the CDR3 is TGTGCCTGGAGTGTAACAGGGAAGATTAATCAGCCCCAGCATTTT. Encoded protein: CAWSVTGKINQPQHF.

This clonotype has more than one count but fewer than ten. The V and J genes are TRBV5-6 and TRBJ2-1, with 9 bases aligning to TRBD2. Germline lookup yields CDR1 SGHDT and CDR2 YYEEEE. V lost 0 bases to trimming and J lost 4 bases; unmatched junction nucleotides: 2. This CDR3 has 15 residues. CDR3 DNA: TGTGCCAGCAGCTTGGCGACTAGCGGATACAATGAGCAGTTCTTC. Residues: CASSLATSGYNEQFF.

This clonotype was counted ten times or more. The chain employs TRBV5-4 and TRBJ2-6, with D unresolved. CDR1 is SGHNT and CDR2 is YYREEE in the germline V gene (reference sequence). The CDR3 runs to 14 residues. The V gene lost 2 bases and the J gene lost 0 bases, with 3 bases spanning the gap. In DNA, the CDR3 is TGTGCCAGCAGCTTATTCTCTGGGGCCAACGTCCTGACTTTC. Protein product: CASSLFSGANVLTF.

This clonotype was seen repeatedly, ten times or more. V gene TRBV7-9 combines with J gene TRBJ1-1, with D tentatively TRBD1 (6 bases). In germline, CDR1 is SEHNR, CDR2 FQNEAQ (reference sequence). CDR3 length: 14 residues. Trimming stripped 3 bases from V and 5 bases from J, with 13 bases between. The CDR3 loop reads CASSFMGRGTEAFF. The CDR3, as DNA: TGTGCCAGCAGCTTCATGGGGAGGGGGACTGAAGCTTTCTTT.

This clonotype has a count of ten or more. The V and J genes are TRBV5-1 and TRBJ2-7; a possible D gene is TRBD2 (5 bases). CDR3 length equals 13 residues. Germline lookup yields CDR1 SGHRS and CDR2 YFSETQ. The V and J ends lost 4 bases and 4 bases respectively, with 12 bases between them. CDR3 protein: CASSRVPGYEQYF. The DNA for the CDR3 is TGCGCCAGCAGCAGGGTTCCGGGGTACGAGCAGTACTTC.

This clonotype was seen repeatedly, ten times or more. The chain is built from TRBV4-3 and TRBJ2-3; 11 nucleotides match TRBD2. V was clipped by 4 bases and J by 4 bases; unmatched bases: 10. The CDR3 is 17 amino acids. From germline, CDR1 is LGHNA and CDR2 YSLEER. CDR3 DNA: TGCGCCAGCAGCCCCCTCGGACTAGCGGGCGAGGCAGATACGCAGTATTTT. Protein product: CASSPLGLAGEADTQYF.

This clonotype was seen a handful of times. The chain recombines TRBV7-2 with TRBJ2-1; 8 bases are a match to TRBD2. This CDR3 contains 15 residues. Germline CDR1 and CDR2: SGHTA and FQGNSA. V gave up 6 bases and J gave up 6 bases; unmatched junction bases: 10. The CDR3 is CASRPGTRMFNEQFF. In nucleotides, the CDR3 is TGTGCCAGCAGACCCGGGACTAGGATGTTCAATGAGCAGTTCTTC.

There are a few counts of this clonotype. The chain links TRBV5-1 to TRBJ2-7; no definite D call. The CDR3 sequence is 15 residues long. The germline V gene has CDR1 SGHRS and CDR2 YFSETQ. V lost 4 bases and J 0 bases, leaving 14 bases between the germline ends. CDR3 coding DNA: TGCGCCAGCAGCCGCGACTCCACGGCCTCCTACGAGCAGTACTTC. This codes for CASSRDSTASYEQYF.

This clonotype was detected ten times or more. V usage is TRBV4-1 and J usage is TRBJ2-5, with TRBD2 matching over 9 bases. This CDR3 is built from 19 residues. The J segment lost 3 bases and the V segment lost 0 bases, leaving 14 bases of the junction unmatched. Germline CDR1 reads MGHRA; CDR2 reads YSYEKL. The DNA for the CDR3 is TGCGCCAGCAGCCAAGAGTCGCGGGAGGGCCAGGAAAAGGAAGAGACCCAGTACTTC. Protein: CASSQESREGQEKEETQYF.

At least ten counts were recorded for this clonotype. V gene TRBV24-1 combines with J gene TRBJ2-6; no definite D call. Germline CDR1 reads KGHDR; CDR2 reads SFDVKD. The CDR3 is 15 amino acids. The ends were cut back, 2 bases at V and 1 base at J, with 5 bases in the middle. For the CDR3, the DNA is TGTGCCACCAGTGATTCCCGTTCTGGGGCCAACGTCCTGACTTTC. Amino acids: CATSDSRSGANVLTF.

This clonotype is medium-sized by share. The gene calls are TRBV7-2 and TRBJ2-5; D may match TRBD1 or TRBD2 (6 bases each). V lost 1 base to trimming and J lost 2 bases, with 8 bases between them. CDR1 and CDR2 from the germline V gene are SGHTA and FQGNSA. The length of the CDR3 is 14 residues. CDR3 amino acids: CASSLGRGQETQYF. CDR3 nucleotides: TGTGCCAGCAGCTTAGGGAGGGGGCAAGAGACCCAGTACTTC.

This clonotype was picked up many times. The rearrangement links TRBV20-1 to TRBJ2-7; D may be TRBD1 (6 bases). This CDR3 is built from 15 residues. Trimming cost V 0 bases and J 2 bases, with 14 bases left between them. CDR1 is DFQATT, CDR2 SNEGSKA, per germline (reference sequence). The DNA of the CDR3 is TGCAGTGCTAGAGACTCCGGGACACCGACCTACGAGCAGTACTTC. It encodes CSARDSGTPTYEQYF.

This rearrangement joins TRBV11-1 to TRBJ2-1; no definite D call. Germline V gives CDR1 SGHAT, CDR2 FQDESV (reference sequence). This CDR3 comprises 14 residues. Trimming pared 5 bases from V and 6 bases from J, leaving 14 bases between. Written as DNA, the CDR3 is TGTGCCAGCAGCCACAACCCCCGGGCCAATGAGCAGTTCTTC. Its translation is CASSHNPRANEQFF.

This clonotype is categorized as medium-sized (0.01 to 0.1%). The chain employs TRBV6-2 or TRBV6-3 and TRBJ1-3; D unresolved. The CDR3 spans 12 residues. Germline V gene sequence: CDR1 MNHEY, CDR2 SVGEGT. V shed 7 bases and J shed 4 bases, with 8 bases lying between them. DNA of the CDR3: TGTGCCAGCAAGAAGAACGGAAACACCATATATTTT. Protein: CASKKNGNTIYF.